The present entry profiles one T cell receptor beta chain with its context. What it recognizes is unknown. The time point: pretreatment peripheral blood. This record comes from a study of PD-L1 blockade in urothelial cancer. As for the study in general: Peripheral blood specimens exhibited a median yield of about 140,000 T cells.

Germline CDR1 reads SGHTA; CDR2 reads FQGNSA. V lost 4 bases, J lost 3 bases, and 10 bases stayed unmatched. The CDR3 runs 16 residues. Study findings and constraints: When measured at 3 weeks, tumor-associated blood clones expanded more in durable-benefit patients.

Generated by immunoSEQ multiplex PCR, the TCRdb table keeps only in-frame clones and is missing some. Of approximately 90,000 clones detected, 90% appear once; the ten largest clones hold 1.5% to 2%. The source was PBMCs, collected around atezolizumab (anti-PD-L1) treatment. The origin of this receptor is a man in his 60s with urothelial cancer. The chain employs TRBV7-2 and TRBJ2-5; the match to TRBD1 covers 8 bases. The CDR3 DNA is TGTGCCAGCAGCTATCAACTCGGACAGGGAAAAGAGACCCAGTACTTC. Translation: CASSYQLGQGKETQYF.